The next 18 T cell receptor beta chains were all read from a single sample in a study of blood T cell repertoires in COVID-19. The protocol was immunoSEQ multiplex PCR, while the TCRdb copy is restricted to in-frame clones and leaves out a portion. The data contain approximately 300,000 clones, around 87% of them singletons. What was sequenced was peripheral blood. The receptors derive from a woman aged 40 to 50 with COVID-19, enrolled during active disease.

The chain couples TRBV18 to TRBJ1-1; 12 bases are shared with TRBD1. J was trimmed by 6 bases and V by 6 bases; bases with no gene match: 8. The CDR3 totals 15 residues. The germline V gene encodes CDR1 KGHSH and CDR2 LQKENI. The CDR3 region has the DNA TGTGCCAGCTCGCCCCCGGGACAGGGGGCATCTGAAGCTTTCTTT. This gives the protein CASSPPGQGASEAFF.

The rearrangement links TRBV18 to TRBJ1-1; D not resolved. This CDR3 spans 16 amino acids. From germline, CDR1 is KGHSH and CDR2 LQKENI. V was shortened by 0 bases and J by 0 bases, with 11 bases between the two germline ends. The CDR3 DNA follows: TGTGCCAGCTCACCACCTTCCGGCGGCATGAACACTGAAGCTTTCTTT. Amino acids: CASSPPSGGMNTEAFF.

This rearrangement joins TRBV7-3 to TRBJ2-1; 14 bases agree with TRBD2. V shed 0 bases and J 0 bases; nucleotides not matched to a gene: 4. This CDR3 is 19 amino acids long. CDR1 is SGHTA and CDR2 is FQGTGA in the germline V gene. CDR3: CASSLTGLAGAVSYNEQFF. CDR3 sequence (DNA): TGTGCCAGCAGCTTAACGGGACTAGCGGGGGCCGTCTCCTACAATGAGCAGTTCTTC.

The rearrangement links TRBV27 to TRBJ2-7; no reliable D call. V shed 3 bases and J shed 2 bases, with 8 bases lying between them. In germline, CDR1 is MNHEY, CDR2 SMNVEV (reference sequence). The CDR3 extends over 13 amino acids. CDR3 region: CASSLKRTYEQYF. The DNA of the CDR3 is TGTGCCAGCAGTTTGAAGAGAACCTACGAGCAGTACTTC.

This clone was seen just once. The junction does not match germline at one end; this may be a read error. The chain uses TRBV6-2 or TRBV6-3 and TRBJ2-7; tentative D call: TRBD1 (5 bases). Germline values: CDR1 MNHEY, CDR2 SVGEGT. The CDR3 runs 14 residues. CDR3 DNA: TGTGCCAGCAGTTACAAACAGGCATCCTACGGGCAGTACTTC. Its translation is CASSYKQASYGQYF.

This clone was found once. The rearrangement joins TRBV30 to TRBJ2-5; 12 bases match TRBD2. The CDR3 contains 13 residues. Germline CDR1 reads GTSNPN; CDR2 reads SVGIG (reference sequence). The DNA of the CDR3 is TGTAGATGGGGACTAGCGGGTTCCGAGACCCAGTACTTC. Translation gives CRWGLAGSETQYF. Together with reference TRBV30 and TRBJ2-5, the CDR3 gives the full variable domain: SQTIHQWPATLVQPVGSPLSLECTVEGTSNPNLYWYRQAAGRGLQLLFYSVGIGQISSEVPQNLSASRPQDRQFILSSKKLLLSDSGFYLCRWGLAGSETQYFGPGTRLLVL.

In this sample, this clone turned up a few times. The DNA of the CDR3 is TGTGCCAGCAGTTACGAGGCAGGGGGCAGGGGAACTGAAGCTTTCTTT. This encodes CASSYEAGGRGTEAFF. The chain couples TRBV6-2 or TRBV6-3 to TRBJ1-1; 8 nucleotides line up with TRBD1. Germline CDR1 is MNHEY and CDR2 is SVGEGT. V shed 2 bases, J shed 5 bases, and the junction held 10 bases outside the gene matches. The CDR3 consists of 16 residues.

The genes are TRBV6-5 and TRBJ1-5, with D possibly TRBD1 on 5 matching bases. The CDR3 extends over 14 amino acids. CDR1 is MNHEY, CDR2 SVGAGI, per germline. The germline V and J ends were trimmed by 0 bases and 7 bases, with 10 bases remaining between them. The CDR3 DNA reads as TGTGCCAGCAGTTACTCTTTAAGGGGCCAGCCCCAGCATTTT. It encodes CASSYSLRGQPQHF.

The chain has TRBV24-1 and TRBJ2-5, with TRBD2 matching over 7 bases. J gave up 2 bases and V 4 bases, and 6 bases lay outside the gene matches. Germline V gene lookup returns CDR1 KGHDR and CDR2 SFDVKD. This CDR3 is built from 15 residues. The CDR3 here is CATSEAGRPQETQYF. CDR3 coding DNA: TGTGCCACCAGTGAAGCGGGACGGCCGCAAGAGACCCAGTACTTC.

This clone was recorded once. The rearrangement joins TRBV6-5 to TRBJ2-1, with D perhaps TRBD1 (6 bases). V dropped 9 bases and J dropped 0 bases, with 12 bases sitting between them. The V gene's germline CDR1 is MNHEY and CDR2 SVGAGI. The CDR3 runs 14 residues. The CDR3 nucleotides are TGTGCCAGTTCCAGGGGAAGCTCCTACAATGAGCAGTTCTTC. This translates into CASSRGSSYNEQFF.

In its sample, this clone was seen once. The rearrangement links TRBV9 to TRBJ1-3; TRBD1 might be the D (5 bases). V shed 3 bases and J shed 0 bases, with 13 bases lying between them. The CDR3 contains 16 residues. CDR1 and CDR2 (germline): SGDLS, YYNGEE. The CDR3 region has the DNA TGTGCCAGCAGCGCGTCCATTCAGGGCTCTGGAAACACCATATATTTT. It yields the protein CASSASIQGSGNTIYF.

Notes on this clone: At one end the junction does not follow the germline gene, possibly because of a read error. The chain combines TRBV28 with TRBJ1-2; TRBD1 aligns across 7 bases. CDR3 length equals 13 residues. Germline assignment: CDR1 MDHEN and CDR2 SYDVKM. The CDR3 is CASSPLIAGGVVF. CDR3 nucleotides: TGTGCCAGCAGCCCTTTAATCGCAGGGGGAGTAGTCTTC.

V is TRBV6-5 and J is TRBJ2-2; perhaps TRBD2 as D (6 bases). The CDR3 covers 14 residues. V lost 2 bases and J lost 3, with 7 bases in between. Per germline, CDR1 MNHEY and CDR2 SVGAGI. As DNA, the CDR3 is TGTGCCAGCAGTTACAGGGAGGACACCGGGGAGCTGTTTTTT. Its translation is CASSYREDTGELFF.

The J gene is TRBJ2-7, the V gene TRBV5-1; TRBD1 matches 8 bases. The CDR3 contains 13 residues. V lost 2 bases, J lost 7 bases, and 5 bases stayed unmatched. The germline V gene has CDR1 SGHRS and CDR2 YFSETQ. The CDR3 loop is CASSFYRGWEQYF. The CDR3 DNA is TGCGCCAGCAGCTTCTACAGGGGGTGGGAGCAGTACTTC.

This clone was recorded once. The chain recombines TRBV6-1 with TRBJ2-2; D not certain. CDR1 MNHNS and CDR2 SASEGT come from the germline V gene. The CDR3 consists of 13 residues. V lost 3 bases and J 1 base, leaving 3 bases between the germline ends. The CDR3 sequence: CASSDGNTGELFF. The DNA for the CDR3 is TGTGCCAGCAGTGACGGGAACACCGGGGAGCTGTTTTTT.

This chain's CDR3 is CASSSNGDFQAFF. Here the CDR3 DNA reads TGTGCCAGCAGCTCAAACGGTGACTTTCAAGCTTTCTTT. This sequence joins TRBV12-3 or TRBV12-4 and TRBJ1-1; no definite D call. Trimming shortened V by 6 bases and J by 9 bases, and 17 bases separated the two germline ends. The CDR3 is 13 amino acids.

The rearrangement uses TRBV3-1 (or the pseudogene TRBV3-2) and TRBJ2-3; 7 nucleotides agree with TRBD1. Losses at the gene ends were 4 bases for V and 1 base for J; bases not matched to a gene: 8. CDR1 and CDR2 (germline): LGHDT, YNNKEL (reference sequence). The CDR3 is 16 amino acids. This CDR3 reads CASSPTGVPRTDTQYF. The DNA for the CDR3 is TGTGCCAGCAGCCCTACAGGGGTCCCACGCACAGATACGCAGTATTTT.

This clone was seen just once. CDR3 sequence: CASSYRQGGINEQYF. As DNA, the CDR3 is TGTGCCAGCAGCTACCGACAGGGGGGTATCAACGAGCAGTACTTC. The chain links TRBV7-2 to TRBJ2-7; TRBD1 agrees at 9 bases. Looked up from germline, CDR1 is SGHTA and CDR2 is FQGNSA. The CDR3 extends over 15 amino acids. The V and J ends lost 4 bases and 5 bases, in that order; junction bases with no gene match: 9.